A selection of T cell receptor beta chains follows, all from one sample in a study of regulatory T cells in long-lasting Graves disease. TCRdb fed the multiplex PCR reads into MiXCR, producing one record per CDR3 protein. The sample consists of 500,000 or so distinct CDR3 sequences, 14% of them appearing once. The same data also went into a second study, on T cells in Graves' hyperthyroidism and ophthalmopathy.

The sample here was peripheral blood mononuclear cells (PBMCs), taken at new diagnosis, from a patient treated with antithyroid drugs. All receptors come from a woman aged 50 to 65 with Graves disease. CDR3s include the opening cysteine and the closing phenylalanine or tryptophan. A D gene is named only where the DNA matches it firmly. Expanded clones are given a class, and other clones once, few, many or no size at all.

D: .
V: TRBV28
size: .
J: TRBJ2-2
CDR3: CASSLEADNTGELFF
DNA: TGTGCCAGCAGTTTGGAGGCAGACAACACCGGGGAGCTGTTTTTT

D: .
V: TRBV20-1
size: .
J: TRBJ2-6
CDR3: CSARDIGGGTGANVLTF
DNA: TGCAGTGCTAGGGACATAGGGGGCGGGACTGGGGCCAACGTCCTGACTTTC

D: TRBD1
V: TRBV3-1
size: many
J: TRBJ2-1
CDR3: CASSQGRQGRGSYNEQFF
DNA: TGTGCCAGCAGCCAAGGTCGACAGGGTAGGGGTTCCTACAATGAGCAGTTCTTC

D: TRBD2
V: TRBV5-1
size: .
J: TRBJ2-3
CDR3: CASSPGTSVLTDTQYF
DNA: TGCGCCAGCAGCCCCGGGACTAGCGTTCTCACAGATACGCAGTATTTT

D: .
V: TRBV4-1
size: few
J: TRBJ2-2
CDR3: CASSQDNVGTNTGELFF
DNA: TGCGCCAGCAGCCAAGATAATGTGGGAACGAACACCGGGGAGCTGTTTTTT

D: .
V: TRBV6-1
size: many
J: TRBJ1-6
CDR3: CASSIGVGYNSPLHF
DNA: TGTGCCAGCAGTATCGGCGTGGGATATAATTCACCCCTCCACTTT

D: .
V: TRBV13
size: few
J: TRBJ2-1
CDR3: CASSPRGGETYNEQFF
DNA: TGTGCCAGCAGCCCCAGGGGGGGGGAAACCTACAATGAGCAGTTCTTC

D: TRBD2
V: TRBV7-3
size: many
J: TRBJ2-1
CDR3: CASSLGTSPYNEQFF
DNA: TGTGCCAGCAGCTTAGGGACTAGCCCATACAATGAGCAGTTCTTC

D: TRBD2
V: TRBV10-3
size: .
J: TRBJ2-1
CDR3: CAITEVAGIEQFF
DNA: TGTGCCATCACCGAGGTAGCGGGAATTGAGCAGTTCTTC

D: .
V: TRBV20-1
size: many
J: TRBJ2-3
CDR3: CSARAPTDTDTQYF
DNA: TGCAGTGCTAGGGCCCCGACTGACACAGATACGCAGTATTTT

D: .
V: TRBV4-1
size: many
J: TRBJ1-5
CDR3: CASSQAEQVNQPQHF
DNA: TGCGCCAGCAGCCAAGCGGAGCAGGTTAATCAGCCCCAGCATTTT